Each of the 17 T cell receptor beta chains below was sequenced from the same sample in a study of PD-1 blockade in classical Hodgkin lymphoma. Time point given: cycle 4 day 1 (C4D1), after more than 5 weeks of nivolumab. Each patient experienced a relapse that followed autologous stem cell transplantation, and brentuximab vedotin exposure varied. The table came from immunoSEQ multiplex PCR; TCRdb's copy has only in-frame clones and leaves some out. The sample consists of 50,000 or so clones, 65% to 80% of them appearing once. Here the sequenced sample was peripheral blood mononuclear cells (PBMCs), taken before the fourth cycle of nivolumab. All receptors derive from a human donor with classical Hodgkin lymphoma.

J is TRBJ2-7 and V is TRBV7-6; tentative D call: TRBD2 (6 bases). V lost 2 bases, J lost 1 base, and 12 bases lay in between. The CDR3 covers 15 residues. CDR1 and CDR2 from the germline V gene are SGHVS and FNYEAQ. CDR3 nucleotide sequence: TGTGCCAGCAGCTTAAAAGCGGGCGGGTCCTACGAGCAGTACTTC. Translation: CASSLKAGGSYEQYF. The whole variable domain, remainder taken from reference TRBV7-6 and TRBJ2-7, is GAGVSQSPRYKVTKRGQDVALRCDPISGHVSLYWYRQALGQGPEFLTYFNYEAQQDKSGLPNDRFSAERPEGSISTLTIQRTEQRDSAMYRCASSLKAGGSYEQYFGPGTRLTVT.

This clone was seen only a few times. This sequence joins TRBV4-2 and TRBJ2-4, with D perhaps matching TRBD1 or TRBD2 (6 bases each). V was cut by 3 bases and J by 0 bases, with 30 bases left in between. The V gene's germline CDR1 is LGHNA and CDR2 YNFKEQ. The CDR3 is 22 amino acids. The CDR3: CASSQEGGGFWHFALAKNIQYF. The CDR3 coding sequence is TGTGCCAGCAGCCAGGAGGGGGGCGGTTTTTGGCATTTTGCGCTAGCCAAAAACATTCAGTACTTC.

CDR3 amino acids: CASSSGLASRNEQFF. The CDR3 nucleotides read TGTGCCAGCAGCTCGGGACTAGCGTCGCGGAATGAGCAGTTCTTC. The chain couples TRBV11-3 to TRBJ2-1; TRBD2 matches 10 bases. With 4 bases clipped from V and 7 bases from J, the junction kept 7 bases outside the gene matches. This CDR3 comprises 15 residues. From germline, CDR1 is SGHNT and CDR2 YENEEA. The complete variable domain, with remaining parts taken from reference TRBV11-3 and TRBJ2-1, reads EAGVVQSPRYKIIEKKQPVAFWCNPISGHNTLYWYLQNLGQGPELLIRYENEEAVDDSQLPKDRFSAERLKGVDSTLKIQPAELGDSAVYLCASSSGLASRNEQFFGPGTRLTVL.

This clone was seen a few times. This chain links TRBV5-1 with TRBJ1-2, with D tentatively TRBD1 (6 bases). The CDR3 is 15 residues long. Trimming cost V 3 bases and J 3 bases, with 15 bases left between them. Germline values: CDR1 SGHRS, CDR2 YFSETQ. In DNA, the CDR3 is TGCGCCAGCAGCTCCCAAGGGGGGAGAGACTATGGCTACACCTTC. Protein: CASSSQGGRDYGYTF.

This clone appeared a few times. The gene calls are TRBV18 and TRBJ1-1; D gene ambiguous. V was shortened by 6 bases and J by 3 bases, with 11 bases between the two germline ends. Germline CDR1 is KGHSH and CDR2 is LQKENI. The CDR3 consists of 13 residues. This CDR3 is CASSLAWDTEAFF. CDR3 nucleotides: TGTGCCAGCTCGCTCGCATGGGACACTGAAGCTTTCTTT.

This clone was picked up one time. This sequence joins TRBV2 and TRBJ2-7; 10 bases match TRBD1. V shed 1 base, J shed 12 bases, and the junction held 9 bases outside the gene matches. In germline, CDR1 is SNHLY, CDR2 FYNNEI. This CDR3 spans 14 amino acids. CDR3 DNA sequence: TGTGCCAGCAGTGAAGAGGGGACAGGGGCCAGGCGGTACTTC. Amino acid sequence: CASSEEGTGARRYF.

The chain uses TRBV5-6 and TRBJ2-7; possible D gene TRBD2, 7 bases. Germline V gene lookup returns CDR1 SGHDT and CDR2 YYEEEE. V lost 0 bases, J lost 5 bases, and 15 bases lay in between. The CDR3 contains 15 residues. The CDR3 coding sequence is TGTGCCAGCAGCTTGGAGACCGGGGGGCGCGACGAGCAGTACTTC. It is translated as CASSLETGGRDEQYF.

This chain links TRBV5-1 with TRBJ2-4; 12 bases are a match to TRBD2. V gave up 0 bases and J gave up 8 bases; unmatched junction bases: 6. The CDR3 runs to 16 residues. CDR1 and CDR2 from the germline V gene are SGHRS and YFSETQ. CDR3 loop: CASSLGTSGRRDIQYF. The DNA for the CDR3 is TGCGCCAGCAGCTTGGGAACTAGCGGGAGGAGGGACATTCAGTACTTC.

The CDR3 here is CASSPRGAEFTDTQYF. The DNA for the CDR3 is TGTGCCAGCAGCCCCCGGGGGGCAGAGTTCACAGATACGCAGTATTTT. The rearrangement joins TRBV7-2 to TRBJ2-3; a possible D gene is TRBD2 (7 bases). Trimming pared 5 bases from V and 2 bases from J, leaving 17 bases between. This CDR3 region has 16 residues. Germline CDR1 reads SGHTA; CDR2 reads FQGNSA.

This chain links TRBV21-1 with TRBJ2-3; the listed D gene, TRBD1, was not tested against the DNA. TRBV21-1 is described as a pseudogene. The CDR3 extends over 15 amino acids. CDR3 loop: CASKLTLRGPDTQYF. As DNA, the CDR3 is TGTGCCAGCAAGCTGACTTTAAGGGGGCCAGATACGCAGTATTTT.

The CDR3 bases are TGTGCCAGCAGCGTATTGTGGAAAGATACGCAGTATTTT. Protein: CASSVLWKDTQYF. The chain has TRBV9 and TRBJ2-3; D unclear. The CDR3 consists of 13 residues. Germline lookup yields CDR1 SGDLS and CDR2 YYNGEE. With 1 base removed from V and 5 bases from J, the gap between germline ends came to 8 bases.

This clone has a single count. V is TRBV7-8 and J is TRBJ2-4; 8 positions match TRBD1. V was clipped by 5 bases and J by 9 bases; unmatched bases: 6. The CDR3 runs 13 residues. Per germline, CDR1 SGHVS and CDR2 FQNEAQ. The CDR3 nucleotides are TGTGCCAGCAGCCCGACAGGGGCCGGCATTCAGTACTTC. As protein: CASSPTGAGIQYF.

The chain couples TRBV18 to TRBJ2-5; 7 bases align to TRBD1. From germline, CDR1 is KGHSH and CDR2 LQKENI. V shed 3 bases and J 4 bases; nucleotides not matched to a gene: 8. The CDR3 runs to 15 residues. CDR3 in DNA: TGTGCCAGCTCACCCCGAGAGGGGGCCGGAGAGACCCAGTACTTC. It specifies CASSPREGAGETQYF.

The genes are TRBV5-4 and TRBJ2-3; D is ambiguous. CDR1 and CDR2 from the germline V gene are SGHNT and YYREEE (reference sequence). Trimming took off 1 base at V and 3 bases at J, with 9 bases between the two ends. This CDR3 has 14 residues. As DNA, the CDR3 is TGTGCCAGCAGCTTGCTGGAGAGGACAGATACGCAGTATTTT. Translating gives CASSLLERTDTQYF.

V is TRBV27 and J is TRBJ2-4; TRBD2 matches at 8 bases. The CDR3 extends over 19 amino acids. Germline CDR1 is MNHEY and CDR2 is SMNVEV (reference sequence). After removal of 2 bases from V and 6 bases from J, the junction contained 18 bases not matched to a gene. Here the CDR3 DNA reads TGTGCCAGCAGTTTAGAGGCCACTAAGAAAGCGGGAGTCATAAACATTCAGTACTTC. This codes for CASSLEATKKAGVINIQYF.

Only a few counts were recorded for this clone. The chain is built from TRBV6-1 and TRBJ1-1; D is unclear. The CDR3 totals 15 residues. V was shortened by 1 base and J by 2 bases, with 11 bases between the two germline ends. Germline V gene sequence: CDR1 MNHNS, CDR2 SASEGT. CDR3 nucleotide sequence: TGTGCCAGCAGTGAAGTGGCCGGGCCCAACACTGAAGCTTTCTTT. Protein product: CASSEVAGPNTEAFF.

The chain combines TRBV4-3 with TRBJ2-7; 10 bases match TRBD1. V dropped 0 bases and J dropped 3; count of bases not matched to a gene: 8. The CDR3 loop spans 17 amino acids. The germline gives CDR1 LGHNA, CDR2 YSLEER. As DNA, the CDR3 is TGCGCCAGCAGCCAAGATGCCGGGACAGGGGTCTACTACGAGCAGTACTTC. Protein sequence: CASSQDAGTGVYYEQYF.